This TCR beta chain was found in a study of CD8 T cells in ankylosing spondylitis. Preparation of TCR beta libraries was done by quantitative 5'-RACE with molecular barcodes. TCRdb ran MiXCR on the 5' RACE reads and lists one entry per CDR3 protein. Here the sample spans 200,000 to 250,000 distinct CDR3 sequences, approximately 7.4% being singletons. CDR3 length equals 14 residues. Trimming shortened V by 3 bases and J by 4 bases, and 11 bases separated the two germline ends. CDR1 and CDR2 (germline): SGDLS, YYNGEE. Study-wide results and caveats: Reactive arthritis synovial fluid and blood previously showed some of these motif variants. The authors found the disease-linked clones to be CD8+ and relatively rare in peripheral blood. As reported, disease-linked clones showed significant enrichment in matched ankylosing spondylitis synovial fluid. Within ankylosing spondylitis blood, a TCR beta motif made up of eight highly homologous variants appeared to be characteristic.

Many counts were recorded for this clonotype. Antigen specificity is unknown. This receptor was taken from a male donor with ankylosing spondylitis. Material: blood, either unsorted or a sorted T cell fraction (not recorded which). V and J are TRBV9 and TRBJ2-1; D call uncertain. CDR3 amino acids: CASSANPGYNEQFF. CDR3 in DNA: TGTGCCAGCAGCGCCAACCCCGGGTACAATGAGCAGTTCTTC.